Below are 4 T cell receptor beta chains sequenced from a single sample in a study of CD8+CD57+ T cells in acquired aplastic anemia. Genomic DNA templated the TCR beta VDJ and CDR3 profiling. TCRdb reprocessed the reads with MiXCR, giving one entry per CDR3 protein. This table has around 150,000 distinct CDR3 sequences, 35% to 55% appearing once. The sequenced material came from sorted CD4+, CD8+, or CD8+CD57+ T cells (not recorded which) from PBMCs. These receptors all come from a human donor in good health.

The chain is built from TRBV12-3 or TRBV12-4 and TRBJ2-3; D ambiguous. Trimming took off 7 bases at V and 5 bases at J, with 16 bases between the two ends. CDR3 size: 14 residues. Here the CDR3 reads CASTPGGAGDTQYF. The CDR3 DNA reads TGTGCCAGCACTCCAGGCGGTGCAGGAGATACGCAGTATTTT.

V is TRBV5-4 and J is TRBJ1-3; a weak D match, TRBD1 (5 bases). V was trimmed by 2 bases and J by 9 bases, leaving 21 bases between them. This CDR3 has 16 amino acids. Germline lookup yields CDR1 SGHNT and CDR2 YYREEE (reference sequence). The CDR3, as DNA: TGTGCCAGCAGCTTTGGGGCCCAGGGCGGGTTTAGCACCATATATTTT. This sequence encodes CASSFGAQGGFSTIYF.

This clonotype was seen a handful of times. V gene TRBV6-2 or TRBV6-3 combines with J gene TRBJ1-1; possibly TRBD1 for D (6 bases). The V gene's germline CDR1 is MNHEY and CDR2 SVGEGT. CDR3 length: 16 amino acids. Trimming pared 6 bases from V and 0 bases from J, leaving 17 bases between. The CDR3 is CASRTPSQGVNTEAFF. CDR3 sequence (DNA): TGTGCCAGCAGGACCCCCTCACAGGGCGTGAACACTGAAGCTTTCTTT.

The chain has TRBV29-1 and TRBJ1-2, with D unresolved. The V and J ends lost 3 bases and 0 bases respectively, with 17 bases between them. Germline V gene lookup returns CDR1 SQVTM and CDR2 ANQGSEA. The CDR3 extends over 16 amino acids. This CDR3 reads CSVDDWVTGTNYGYTF. CDR3 coding DNA: TGCAGCGTTGACGATTGGGTTACGGGAACTAACTATGGCTACACCTTC. Complete variable domain (other parts from reference TRBV29-1 and TRBJ1-2): SAVISQKPSRDICQRGTSLTIQCQVDSQVTMMFWYRQQPGQSLTLIATANQGSEATYESGFVIDKFPISRPNLTFSTLTVSNMSPEDSSIYLCSVDDWVTGTNYGYTFGSGTRLTVV.